This T cell receptor beta chain was identified in a study of cytomegalovirus exposure and HLA in healthy donors. General study points: Cytomegalovirus status, reportedly, was diagnosed with high specificity and sensitivity by the classifier.

The method was immunoSEQ multiplex PCR; TCRdb's version includes in-frame clones alone and lacks a portion of them. The table has under 300,000 clones, 85% to 90% seen once; the top ten hold roughly 0.38%. A note on this clone: Its antigen is currently unknown. At the DNA level, this CDR3 is encoded by other sequences in the same sample as well.

V gave up 5 bases and J gave up 1 base, with 5 bases separating them. The germline gives CDR1 MDHEN, CDR2 SYDVKM. This CDR3 has 12 amino acids. This receptor was identified in a woman aged 18-29 years in good health and CMV-seronegative. Sample: PBMCs. The rearrangement links TRBV28 to TRBJ1-2; D unresolved. This chain's CDR3 is CASSPSNYGYTF. CDR3 in DNA: TGTGCCAGCAGTCCGAGTAACTATGGCTACACCTTC.